One and the same sample provided the 12 T cell receptor beta chains below, sequenced in a study of shared clonotypes between healthy human individuals. Terminally differentiated effector memory CD45RA+ cells were excluded from the naive CD8 cells, which were CD45RO-negative and positively selected for CCR7. The protocol was immunoSEQ multiplex PCR, while the TCRdb copy is restricted to in-frame clones and leaves out a portion. The sample holds over 2 million clones, approximately 95% seen once. Source material: naive CD8+ T cells sorted from blood. These receptors came from a man younger than 35 in good health.

This chain links TRBV5-8 with TRBJ2-1; D may be TRBD1 (6 bases). Trimming pared 3 bases from V and 0 bases from J, leaving 10 bases between. The V gene's germline CDR1 is SGHTS and CDR2 YDEGEE. The CDR3 totals 15 residues. Here the CDR3 DNA reads TGTGCCAGCAGCTCGACGACAGGCTCCTACAATGAGCAGTTCTTC. It translates to CASSSTTGSYNEQFF.

This CDR3 is CASSLRGKYEQYF. As DNA, the CDR3 is TGTGCCAGCAGCTTAAGAGGGAAATACGAGCAGTACTTC. The rearrangement links TRBV5-5 to TRBJ2-7, with a weak D call TRBD2 (5 bases). Germline CDR1 is SGHKS and CDR2 is YYEKEE (reference sequence). The ends were cut back, 2 bases at V and 4 bases at J, with 10 bases in the middle. This CDR3 contains 13 residues.

Comments on this clone: This CDR3 is also generated by other DNA sequences in the sample. CDR3 bases: TGTGCCAGCAGCTTGGGGCAGGGGGATTCACCCCTCCACTTT. Protein sequence: CASSLGQGDSPLHF. The chain has TRBV7-9 and TRBJ1-6, with 7 bases identical to TRBD1. The V segment lost 3 bases and the J segment 8 bases; nucleotides outside the gene matches: 4. Germline lookup yields CDR1 SEHNR and CDR2 FQNEAQ (reference sequence). This CDR3 region has 14 residues. Together with reference TRBV7-9 and TRBJ1-6, the CDR3 gives the full variable domain: DTGVSQNPRHKITKRGQNVTFRCDPISEHNRLYWYRQTLGQGPEFLTYFQNEAQLEKSRLLSDRFSAERPKGSFSTLEIQRTEQGDSAMYLCASSLGQGDSPLHFGNGTRLTVT.

Details on this clone: The sample has other DNA sequences that encode this CDR3 too. The chain has TRBV5-1 and TRBJ2-7, with TRBD2 as a possible D gene (6 bases). Germline lookup yields CDR1 SGHRS and CDR2 YFSETQ. The V and J ends lost 5 bases and 4 bases respectively, with 19 bases between them. The CDR3 contains 15 residues. The CDR3 DNA reads as TGCGCCAGCAGTTTATTTGCAGGGACTTCTTACGAGCAGTACTTC. Encoded protein: CASSLFAGTSYEQYF.

The rearrangement links TRBV21-1 to TRBJ2-5; no check of the table's D call, TRBD1, against the DNA was made. TRBV21-1 is classified as a pseudogene. CDR3 length equals 14 residues. The DNA for the CDR3 is TGTGCCAGCAGCAGCCGGACAGGGATGGAGACCCAGTACTTC. It is translated as CASSSRTGMETQYF.

The chain joins TRBV9 to TRBJ2-7; TRBD2 matches at 8 bases. Germline lookup yields CDR1 SGDLS and CDR2 YYNGEE. Trimming cost V 4 bases and J 1 base; bases outside gene matches: 7. CDR3 size: 15 residues. The CDR3 nucleotides are TGTGCCAGCAGCTTTTCAGCGGGGGTATCCTACGAGCAGTACTTC. Its protein product is CASSFSAGVSYEQYF.

V and J are TRBV30 and TRBJ2-5; D may be TRBD2 (6 bases). The J call may be wrong; the DNA end is better matched by TRBJ2-7. This CDR3 has 14 residues. The germline gives CDR1 GTSNPN, CDR2 SVGIG (reference sequence). CDR3 sequence: CAWSVMFREDEQYF. Written as DNA, the CDR3 is TGTGCCTGGAGTGTAATGTTCAGGGAGGACGAGCAGTACTTC.

The chain joins TRBV2 to TRBJ1-3, with D unclear. The CDR3 has 14 residues. CDR1 and CDR2 (germline): SNHLY, FYNNEI. The germline V and J ends were trimmed by 2 bases and 4 bases, with 9 bases remaining between them. CDR3 region: CASSEYGPGNTIYF. In nucleotides, the CDR3 is TGTGCCAGCAGTGAATATGGACCCGGAAACACCATATATTTT. Full variable domain (missing parts from reference TRBV2 and TRBJ1-3): EPEVTQTPSHQVTQMGQEVILRCVPISNHLYFYWYRQILGQKVEFLVSFYNNEISEKSEIFDDQFSVERPDGSNFTLKIRSTKLEDSAMYFCASSEYGPGNTIYFGEGSWLTVV.

With respect to this clone: At the DNA level, this CDR3 is encoded by other sequences in the same sample as well. J is TRBJ1-1 and V is TRBV5-6; no definite D call. V was shortened by 8 bases and J by 2 bases, with 10 bases between the two germline ends. The CDR3 loop spans 12 amino acids. Germline CDR1 and CDR2: SGHDT and YYEEEE. This chain's CDR3 is CASRAGNTEAFF. CDR3 coding DNA: TGTGCCAGTCGAGCAGGTAACACTGAAGCTTTCTTT.

The chain links TRBV7-9 to TRBJ2-3; D call uncertain. Between the trimmed V and J ends, which lost 0 bases and 4 bases, there was a span of 11 bases. The CDR3 runs 15 residues. Germline CDR1 SEHNR, CDR2 FQNEAQ (reference sequence). The DNA of the CDR3 is TGTGCCAGCAGCTTAGCGTTAGGATCACCAGATACGCAGTATTTT. Translation gives CASSLALGSPDTQYF.

Points on this clone: Different DNA sequences within this sample yield the same CDR3. The chain couples TRBV13 to TRBJ1-4; D ambiguous. V lost 2 bases, J lost 8 bases, and 6 bases lay in between. The CDR3 covers 12 residues. Looked up from germline, CDR1 is PRHDT and CDR2 is FYEKMQ (reference sequence). The CDR3 region has the DNA TGTGCCAGCAGCTTAATTGGGGAAAAACTGTTTTTT. Encoded protein: CASSLIGEKLFF.

The chain combines TRBV10-3 with TRBJ2-5; 14 bases are a match to TRBD2. Germline CDR1 and CDR2: ENHRY and SYGVKD. The V and J ends lost 6 bases and 3 bases, in that order; junction bases with no gene match: 6. The length of the CDR3 is 16 residues. CDR3 sequence: CAIRDPGLAGEETQYF. CDR3 nucleotides: TGTGCCATCAGGGATCCGGGACTAGCGGGAGAAGAGACCCAGTACTTC.